Presented here are 3 T cell receptor beta chains from one specimen sequenced in a study of long-term antiretroviral therapy in people with HIV. The immunoSEQ assay was v3.0, run at survey level. This table comes from immunoSEQ multiplex PCR, and its TCRdb copy is limited to in-frame clones, with some not included. The data contain tens of thousands of clones, roughly four fifths of them singletons. The sample consisted of unsorted PBMCs, taken 1 year after starting antiretroviral therapy. The receptors originated from a man younger than 35 with HIV.

The chain recombines TRBV28 with TRBJ1-1; 7 bases map to TRBD1. With 2 bases clipped from V and 3 bases from J, the junction kept 27 bases outside the gene matches. Germline CDR1 is MDHEN and CDR2 is SYDVKM. The CDR3 consists of 22 residues. CDR3 sequence reads: CASSLTTGEGQQGPDLDTEAFF. The CDR3 DNA follows: TGTGCCAGCAGTTTAACGACAGGAGAGGGACAGCAAGGACCTGATCTCGACACTGAAGCTTTCTTT.

V gene TRBV2 combines with J gene TRBJ2-1; D perhaps matches TRBD2 (5 bases). The V and J ends lost 3 bases and 0 bases respectively, with 9 bases between them. The germline V gene has CDR1 SNHLY and CDR2 FYNNEI. The CDR3 contains 15 residues. The CDR3 DNA is TGTGCCAGCAGTGATCCGGGGAGCTCCTACAATGAGCAGTTCTTC. Translated, it gives CASSDPGSSYNEQFF.

The chain employs TRBV28 and TRBJ2-1; 11 bases are a match to TRBD2. The CDR3 loop spans 16 amino acids. V shed 4 bases, J shed 3 bases, and the junction held 5 bases outside the gene matches. Germline-derived CDR1 and CDR2 are MDHEN and SYDVKM. The CDR3 DNA follows: TGTGCCAGCAGTTCCCTGGGACTAGCGGACTACAATGAGCAGTTCTTC. Its protein is CASSSLGLADYNEQFF.